The 9 T cell receptor beta chains in this list originate from one sample, sequenced in a study of blood T cell repertoires in COVID-19. Profiled with immunoSEQ multiplex PCR; TCRdb holds only in-frame clones, not every one. In the table there are 40,000 to 50,000 clones, about 80% of which are singletons. The specimen sequenced was peripheral blood. The receptors shown here come from a woman aged 80 or over with acute or convalescent COVID-19.

The genes are TRBV7-3 and TRBJ2-1; D is ambiguous. Germline loops: CDR1 SGHTA, CDR2 FQGTGA. The CDR3 is 13 residues long. The V and J ends lost 2 bases and 12 bases respectively, with 14 bases between them. In DNA, the CDR3 is TGTGCCAGCAGCTTAGACTCGGATGGTACGCAGTTCTTC. Encoded protein: CASSLDSDGTQFF.

In its sample, this clone was seen once. The J gene is TRBJ2-3, the V gene TRBV7-2, with a weak D call TRBD1 (7 bases). V was clipped by 4 bases and J by 0 bases, with 11 bases between them. The germline gives CDR1 SGHTA, CDR2 FQGNSA. CDR3 size: 15 residues. CDR3 DNA: TGTGCCAGCAGCTCGGAGGGGGCTAGCACAGATACGCAGTATTTT. Translating it yields CASSSEGASTDTQYF.

This clone turned up a few times. The chain uses TRBV7-9 and TRBJ1-2, with TRBD1 as a possible D gene (5 bases). V shed 5 bases and J shed 2 bases, with 18 bases lying between them. Germline V gene lookup returns CDR1 SEHNR and CDR2 FQNEAQ (reference sequence). This CDR3 has 16 amino acids. The CDR3 nucleotides are TGTGCCAGCAGCAGCCTTGCAGGGCCCCTCAACTATGGCTACACCTTC. Translated, it gives CASSSLAGPLNYGYTF.

The chain joins TRBV6-5 to TRBJ1-6; TRBD1 matches at 10 bases. Germline V CDR1 and CDR2: MNHEY, SVGAGI. The junction had 4 bases not matched to a gene; V was cut back by 5 bases and J by 6 bases. The CDR3 is 15 residues long. The chain's CDR3 is CASSPRDRGNSPLHF. CDR3 DNA: TGTGCCAGCAGTCCCCGGGACAGGGGTAATTCACCCCTCCACTTT.

This chain uses TRBV2 with TRBJ2-3; D ambiguous. The CDR3 has 12 residues. The germline V gene encodes CDR1 SNHLY and CDR2 FYNNEI. The V end was cut by 4 bases, the J end by 3 bases, with 5 bases between. This CDR3 is CASSATTDTQYF. CDR3 nucleotide sequence: TGTGCCAGCAGTGCGACAACAGATACGCAGTATTTT.

The chain has TRBV11-3 and TRBJ2-1; no reliable D call. Germline CDR1 SGHNT, CDR2 YENEEA. The CDR3 sequence is 15 residues long. The V gene lost 3 bases and the J gene lost 6 bases, with 15 bases spanning the gap. CDR3 DNA: TGTGCCAGCAGCTTTGACTCCGCCAGTAGCAATGAGCAGTTCTTC. This gives the protein CASSFDSASSNEQFF.

V is TRBV19 and J is TRBJ1-6, with 8 nucleotides matching TRBD1. In germline, CDR1 is LNHDA, CDR2 SQIVND (reference sequence). The V gene end was trimmed by 10 bases and the J gene end by 7 bases; junction bases not matched to a gene: 6. CDR3 length equals 13 residues. The CDR3 DNA reads TGTGCCACGGGACAGGCGCGCAATTCACCCCTCCACTTT. Translation gives CATGQARNSPLHF.

The rearrangement uses TRBV3-1 (or the pseudogene TRBV3-2) and TRBJ2-5; perhaps TRBD2 as D (7 bases). The CDR3 has 13 residues. Trimming shortened V by 6 bases and J by 1 base, and 9 bases separated the two germline ends. From germline, CDR1 is LGHDT and CDR2 YNNKEL (reference sequence). CDR3 DNA: TGTGCCAGCAGGGGAGGGGGCCAAGAGACCCAGTACTTC. This gives the protein CASRGGGQETQYF.

The chain employs TRBV2 and TRBJ1-2; the D gene is possibly TRBD1 (6 bases). CDR3 length equals 12 residues. The V and J ends lost 9 bases and 7 bases respectively, with 15 bases between them. Germline V lookup: CDR1 SNHLY, CDR2 FYNNEI. The CDR3 is CASGDIGRGYTF. CDR3 sequence (DNA): TGTGCCAGTGGGGACATCGGTCGTGGCTACACCTTC. The full variable domain, rest sourced from reference TRBV2 and TRBJ1-2, is EPEVTQTPSHQVTQMGQEVILRCVPISNHLYFYWYRQILGQKVEFLVSFYNNEISEKSEIFDDQFSVERPDGSNFTLKIRSTKLEDSAMYFCASGDIGRGYTFGSGTRLTVV.